These 24 T cell receptor beta chains were all obtained from the same sample, sequenced in a study of shared T cell receptors in the human thymus. Some clones are missing from TCRdb's copy, which holds only in-frame ones; the method was immunoSEQ multiplex PCR. The sample records roughly 660,000 clones, roughly 90% being singletons. The data were also submitted as part of a second study, on human thymus T cells.

The sequenced material came from thymocytes. The receptors originated from a boy under three years old with a congenital heart defect.

This clone was detected a few times. This chain links TRBV6-7 with TRBJ1-2, with D tentatively TRBD1 (5 bases). TRBV6-7 is noted as an ORF with a role that remains uncertain. This CDR3 has 16 amino acids. V lost 2 bases to trimming and J lost 2 bases, with 15 bases between them. The CDR3 nucleotides read TGTGCCAGCAGTTACCTGGGGAAGGGGTCCAACTATGGCTACACCTTC. It yields the protein CASSYLGKGSNYGYTF.

The chain links TRBV27 to TRBJ1-2; 8 bases map to TRBD1. The V segment lost 4 bases and the J segment 8 bases; nucleotides outside the gene matches: 9. Germline CDR1 and CDR2: MNHEY and SMNVEV (reference sequence). This CDR3 has 14 residues. The CDR3 DNA is TGTGCCAGCAGTTGGGCACAGGGGGGATACGGCTACACCTTC. This sequence encodes CASSWAQGGYGYTF.

This clone was seen once. This sequence joins TRBV29-1 and TRBJ2-5; D may be TRBD2 (11 bases). CDR1 and CDR2 from the germline V gene are SQVTM and ANQGSEA. CDR3 size: 17 residues. The germline V and J ends were trimmed by 5 bases and 2 bases, with 24 bases remaining between them. CDR3 nucleotides: TGCAGCGTTCGGACAGGGGGGACTAGCGGCAAACAAGAGACCCAGTACTTC. This codes for CSVRTGGTSGKQETQYF.

This clone occurred a few times. The V call is TRBV4-1, the J call TRBJ1-2; 9 bases are a match to TRBD1. J was trimmed by 1 base and V by 2 bases; bases with no gene match: 11. CDR1 and CDR2 from the germline V gene are MGHRA and YSYEKL. This CDR3 has 18 residues. CDR3 in amino acids: CASSQHRGTGPYNYGYTF. CDR3 coding DNA: TGCGCCAGCAGCCAACACCGCGGGACAGGGCCGTATAACTATGGCTACACCTTC.

This rearrangement joins TRBV11-2 to TRBJ1-6; 8 nucleotides line up with TRBD1. The CDR3 is 15 residues long. J lost 6 bases, V lost 5 bases, and 6 bases had no gene match. Germline lookup yields CDR1 SGHAT and CDR2 FQNNGV. The CDR3 region has the DNA TGTGCCAGCAGCCACGACAGGGGTAGTAATTCACCCCTCCACTTT. Residues: CASSHDRGSNSPLHF.

V is TRBV19 and J is TRBJ2-7; 8 nucleotides line up with TRBD2. The CDR3 is 18 amino acids. Germline loops: CDR1 LNHDA, CDR2 SQIVND (reference sequence). V dropped 6 bases and J dropped 0; count of bases not matched to a gene: 16. The CDR3 region is CASSPPAGAPLRSYEQYF. CDR3 nucleotide sequence: TGTGCCAGTAGCCCCCCAGCGGGAGCCCCCTTGCGCTCCTACGAGCAGTACTTC.

The V and J genes are TRBV4-3 and TRBJ2-2; D uncertain. The CDR3 is 14 amino acids. The germline V gene has CDR1 LGHNA and CDR2 YSLEER. The V gene lost 0 bases and the J gene lost 4 bases, with 6 bases spanning the gap. The CDR3 is CASSQENSTGELFF. In DNA, the CDR3 is TGCGCCAGCAGCCAAGAAAACAGCACCGGGGAGCTGTTTTTT.

V gene TRBV2 combines with J gene TRBJ1-3; 8 bases match TRBD1. CDR1 and CDR2 from the germline V gene are SNHLY and FYNNEI. The CDR3 spans 16 residues. The V gene end was trimmed by 3 bases and the J gene end by 4 bases; junction bases not matched to a gene: 8. The CDR3 bases are TGTGCCAGCAGTGAGGACAGGGTGTTATCGGGAAACACCATATATTTT. The encoded protein is CASSEDRVLSGNTIYF.

This chain connects TRBV10-3 to TRBJ2-1; unclear D gene. The germline gives CDR1 ENHRY, CDR2 SYGVKD. There are 11 residues in the CDR3. Deletions cut 8 bases from V and 10 bases from J, with 12 bases between. The CDR3 loop is CAIDGPGEQFF. Here the CDR3 DNA reads TGTGCCATCGATGGCCCAGGAGAGCAGTTCTTC.

The J gene is TRBJ1-3, the V gene TRBV4-3; 7 bases match TRBD1. Germline V lookup: CDR1 LGHNA, CDR2 YSLEER. V lost 1 base, J lost 2 bases, and 14 bases stayed unmatched. The CDR3 consists of 19 residues. CDR3 region: CASSQVPGGQLNTGNTIYF. Written as DNA, the CDR3 is TGCGCCAGCAGCCAAGTGCCCGGGGGACAGCTGAACACTGGAAACACCATATATTTT.

V is TRBV15 and J is TRBJ2-1; D remains ambiguous. Per the germline V gene, CDR1 is LNHNV and CDR2 is YYDKDF (reference sequence). This CDR3 contains 11 residues. V was cut by 4 bases and J by 7 bases, with 5 bases left in between. The CDR3 loop reads CATSISNEQFF. In DNA, the CDR3 is TGTGCCACCAGCATTTCAAATGAGCAGTTCTTC. The full variable domain, its missing parts supplied by reference TRBV15 and TRBJ2-1, is DAMVIQNPRYQVTQFGKPVTLSCSQTLNHNVMYWYQQKSSQAPKLLFHYYDKDFNNEADTPDNFQSRRPNTSFCFLDIRSPGLGDTAMYLCATSISNEQFFGPGTRLTVL.

The V and J genes are TRBV14 and TRBJ2-7; the D gene is possibly TRBD2 (6 bases). Germline CDR1 SGHDN, CDR2 FVKESK. The CDR3 runs to 15 residues. Trimming cost V 1 base and J 6 bases, with 16 bases left between them. CDR3 protein: CASSQVDLSGGEQYF. Written as DNA, the CDR3 is TGTGCCAGCAGCCAAGTTGACCTGTCCGGGGGCGAGCAGTACTTC.

V is TRBV7-9 and J is TRBJ2-5; D may be TRBD2 (5 bases). V gave up 5 bases and J gave up 5 bases, with 12 bases separating them. Per germline, CDR1 SEHNR and CDR2 FQNEAQ (reference sequence). This CDR3 has 13 amino acids. In DNA, the CDR3 is TGTGCCAGCAGCCGGGCCCCGGGGGAGACCCAGTACTTC. Its translation: CASSRAPGETQYF. The whole variable domain, remainder taken from reference TRBV7-9 and TRBJ2-5, is DTGVSQNPRHKITKRGQNVTFRCDPISEHNRLYWYRQTLGQGPEFLTYFQNEAQLEKSRLLSDRFSAERPKGSFSTLEIQRTEQGDSAMYLCASSRAPGETQYFGPGTRLLVL.

The chain recombines TRBV18 with TRBJ2-7; the match to TRBD1 covers 9 bases. CDR1 and CDR2 (germline): KGHSH, LQKENI. V lost 3 bases, J lost 3 bases, and 9 bases stayed unmatched. CDR3 length: 16 residues. Written as DNA, the CDR3 is TGTGCCAGCTCACCGCCCGAACGACAGGGGGTCTACGAGCAGTACTTC. Translating gives CASSPPERQGVYEQYF. Complete variable domain (other parts from reference TRBV18 and TRBJ2-7): NAGVMQNPRHLVRRRGQEARLRCSPMKGHSHVYWYRQLPEEGLKFMVYLQKENIIDESGMPKERFSAEFPKEGPSILRIQQVVRGDSAAYFCASSPPERQGVYEQYFGPGTRLTVT.

The CDR3 region is CASSFWGLLLPDTQYF. CDR3 DNA: TGCGCCAGCAGCTTTTGGGGACTGCTACTCCCAGATACGCAGTATTTT. This rearrangement joins TRBV5-1 to TRBJ2-3; possible D gene TRBD2, 6 bases. Germline V CDR1 and CDR2: SGHRS, YFSETQ. This CDR3 is 16 amino acids long. Trimming shortened V by 2 bases and J by 4 bases, and 17 bases separated the two germline ends.

This rearrangement joins TRBV30 to TRBJ2-3; D is perhaps TRBD1 (6 bases). The CDR3 length is 13 residues. The V and J ends lost 1 base and 4 bases respectively, with 9 bases between them. Germline CDR1 reads GTSNPN; CDR2 reads SVGIG (reference sequence). The CDR3 loop is CAWSGYRADTQYF. CDR3 in DNA: TGTGCCTGGAGTGGCTACAGGGCAGATACGCAGTATTTT.

This clone was recorded a few times. The chain carries TRBV7-8 and TRBJ2-1; the match to TRBD2 covers 7 bases. Germline V lookup: CDR1 SGHVS, CDR2 FQNEAQ. The V gene end was trimmed by 5 bases and the J gene end by 7 bases; junction bases not matched to a gene: 14. The CDR3 length is 16 residues. The CDR3 loop reads CASSTSGREPPNEQFF. CDR3 in DNA: TGTGCCAGCAGCACCTCGGGGCGGGAGCCCCCTAATGAGCAGTTCTTC.

This chain uses TRBV11-3 with TRBJ2-7; TRBD1 is a possible D gene (6 bases). V was pared by 5 bases and J by 4 bases, with 15 bases between. The CDR3 consists of 14 residues. The germline V gene encodes CDR1 SGHNT and CDR2 YENEEA. CDR3 region: CASSRRDTLYEQYF. CDR3 coding DNA: TGTGCCAGCAGCCGCCGGGACACCTTATACGAGCAGTACTTC. Full variable domain (missing parts from reference TRBV11-3 and TRBJ2-7): EAGVVQSPRYKIIEKKQPVAFWCNPISGHNTLYWYLQNLGQGPELLIRYENEEAVDDSQLPKDRFSAERLKGVDSTLKIQPAELGDSAVYLCASSRRDTLYEQYFGPGTRLTVT.

V and J are TRBV4-1 and TRBJ2-5; 9 bases agree with TRBD2. Near its end, the DNA agrees better with TRBJ2-7, so the J call may be wrong. The germline CDR1 and CDR2 sequences are MGHRA and YSYEKL. The CDR3 runs to 17 residues. In DNA form, the CDR3 reads TGCGCCAGCAGCCAAGATACGGCGGGAGGGGAATCCTACGAGCAGTACTTC. This codes for CASSQDTAGGESYEQYF.

The chain joins TRBV25-1 to TRBJ2-7; D ambiguous. CDR3 size: 13 residues. Germline lookup yields CDR1 MGHDK and CDR2 SYGVNS. The V end lost 1 base, the J end lost 7 bases, and 11 bases lay between the germline ends. The CDR3 nucleotides are TGTGCCAGCAGTGAATGGTCCCTGCGGGAGCAGTACTTC. It is translated as CASSEWSLREQYF.

The chain joins TRBV7-2 to TRBJ1-5; D may be TRBD1 (5 bases). The germline CDR1 and CDR2 sequences are SGHTA and FQGNSA. The length of the CDR3 is 13 residues. Between the trimmed V and J ends, which lost 3 bases and 4 bases, there was a span of 7 bases. This chain's CDR3 is CASSFRVNQPQHF. Written as DNA, the CDR3 is TGTGCCAGCAGCTTCAGGGTGAATCAGCCCCAGCATTTT.

This clone was counted once. The chain has TRBV27 and TRBJ2-7; 9 bases match TRBD1. The CDR3 covers 17 residues. Trimming at V came to 10 bases and at J to 2 bases, leaving 18 bases not matched to a gene. The germline V gene encodes CDR1 MNHEY and CDR2 SMNVEV (reference sequence). This CDR3 is CATSGTGIASPPYEQYF. CDR3 coding DNA: TGTGCCACCTCCGGGACAGGGATAGCGTCCCCCCCCTACGAGCAGTACTTC.

This clone has only one observation. V usage is TRBV27 and J usage is TRBJ2-3; D perhaps matches TRBD2 (6 bases). The germline gives CDR1 MNHEY, CDR2 SMNVEV (reference sequence). V lost 8 bases and J lost 2, with 11 bases in between. The CDR3 extends over 13 amino acids. The CDR3: CASGGPYTDTQYF. The CDR3 DNA follows: TGTGCCAGCGGAGGGCCCTACACAGATACGCAGTATTTT.

This chain connects TRBV4-3 to TRBJ2-3; D not certain. With 2 bases removed from V and 2 bases from J, the gap between germline ends came to 26 bases. The CDR3 loop spans 20 amino acids. Germline V CDR1 and CDR2: LGHNA, YSLEER. CDR3 nucleotides: TGCGCCAGCAGCCAAAGTACCATCCGCCCCAGAAAGACATACACAGATACGCAGTATTTT. This encodes CASSQSTIRPRKTYTDTQYF.